Described below is a single TCR beta chain sequence and its context. What it recognizes is unknown. The data belong to a study of PD-1 blockade in classical Hodgkin lymphoma. Whole-study context: Intravenous delivery of nivolumab at 3 mg/kg to patients occurred every 2 weeks.

General study findings and limits: While CD8+ TCR diversity did not rise significantly by C4D1, CD4+ TCR diversity did.

Time point meaning: cycle 4 day 1 (C4D1), after less than 7 weeks of nivolumab. Relapses following autologous stem cell transplantation were seen in all patients, with brentuximab vedotin exposure varying. Relapsed/refractory classical Hodgkin lymphoma patients had complete, partial or progressive responses. This CDR3 is built from 13 residues. Germline V gene lookup returns CDR1 MDHEN and CDR2 SYDVKM. Trimming cost V 3 bases and J 8 bases; bases outside gene matches: 6. Sequencing was performed with immunoSEQ multiplex PCR; in TCRdb, only in-frame clones are kept and a portion is missing. This table holds approximately 100,000 clones, 75% to 85% found once.

J is TRBJ1-2 and V is TRBV28; TRBD1 aligns across 7 bases. This specimen consisted of peripheral blood mononuclear cells (PBMCs), obtained before the fourth cycle of nivolumab. This TCR was recovered from a human donor with classical Hodgkin lymphoma. The CDR3 nucleotides are TGTGCCAGCAGTTTTAAGGGGGCGAACGGCTACACCTTC. It codes for CASSFKGANGYTF.